This T cell receptor (beta chain) appears in the sequencing data of a study of shared clonotypes between healthy human individuals (dated by TCRdb to the early 2020s). About the full investigation: A couple of women and three men aged 18 to 49 years were included in the cohort. Different laboratories and diverse techniques were used to prepare libraries and sequence TCR repertoires, to increase sequencing depth and limit assay-specific biases. For each donor, three plates each were used for CD4 naive and CD4 memory, two plates were used for CD8 naive, and one plate was used for CD8 memory. To estimate repertoire size and how much clonotype sharing occurs between individuals, the study deeply sequenced the blood TCR repertoires of several healthy adults. Per donor, leukapheresis produced somewhere between about 0.94 and 9 billion PBMCs. Overall study outcomes, separate from this receptor: Higher generation probabilities were observed for clonotypes shared by all four sorted-subset donors than for non-shared clonotypes. Because the study included only a small number of donors, the genetic and exposure-history diversity represented was limited. Sharing across a handful of donors was observed for around 5% of naive CD4, 3.5% of naive CD8, about 2.3% of memory CD4, and about 0.4% of memory CD8 clonotypes. Based on pairwise subsampling, the degree of clonotype sharing among donors was expected to be affected by sequencing depth. Estimated clonotype richness was generally larger for naive than for memory subsets. Incomplete sequencing was indicated by rarefaction of sorted-subset datasets, despite the large sequencing depth. Sampling was limited to blood, and TCR repertoires in tissue likely differ from TCR repertoires in blood.

For this clone: It has no known antigen specificity. Base qualities are not recorded, but no much larger clone differs from it by a single base.

Using the deep immunoSEQ assay, TCR CDR3 regions were amplified from genomic DNA by multiplex PCR. Extracted genomic DNA from each cell subset was distributed evenly across all wells of several immunoSEQ 96-well plates, and each plate was treated as a replicate. Each replicate PCR for sorted subsets received approximately 220 ng genomic DNA, equal to 30,000 or so T cell genomes. Purified libraries were measured with a Qubit 3.0 fluorometer, size-checked on a Bioanalyzer 2100, and measured again with the KAPA Library Quantification kit. Every immunoSEQ 96-well plate was sequenced on a dedicated single-read 150-cycle Illumina NextSeq 550 flow cell. The paper's data handling went like this. The immunoSEQ output contained only junctional sequences without quality scores, so filtering could not match that applied to full-length reads. Sequences were annotated with PyIR, a Python wrapper for IgBLAST v1.9, using IMGT germline references to assign V/J genes and CDR3. Reads were filtered out if the reads had weak V/J assignments (E-value above 1e-6), no CDR3, stop codons, out-of-frame junctions, or ambiguous translated residues. V3J clonotypes were defined as sequences sharing an identical inferred V gene, J gene, and CDR3 amino acid sequence. To compute the percentage overlap between repertoires, the number of shared unique clonotypes was divided by the size of the smaller repertoire. Richness of each repertoire was evaluated using RTK rarefaction, the Chao1 estimator, and Recon v2.1 estimates of unobserved clonotypes. OLGA was used to compute generation probabilities for all TCRbeta clonotypes that the gDNA method yielded from a few donors. TCRdb's version of the immuneACCESS table is confined to in-frame rearrangements and falls short of the full clone set. An unresolved V gene accounts for under half of the shortfall where checked; the remainder is of unknown origin. That table gives V, J and clone size, and the DNA gave D and trimming. The sample contains around 1,900,000 clones, over 85% of them found a single time. The top ten hold 1.5% to 2% of the sample.

CD8 naive samples were obtained by positive selection for CCR7 among CD45RO-negative cells, yielding a CD45RA+CCR7+ population from which TemRA cells were excluded. The donors were healthy, HIV-negative adults who had no recently reported acute infections or vaccinations. All donors were Caucasian adults living in Nashville, Tennessee, USA. After blood collection by leukapheresis, PBMCs were isolated using Ficoll-Histopaque density gradient centrifugation and then cryopreserved in the vapor phase of liquid nitrogen. Analytical flow cytometry was used to check the purity and quantity of every magnetically sorted T cell population. Genomic DNA was isolated from every sorted fraction and measured by UV absorbance on a Nanodrop 2000c. Including cysteine and phenylalanine, the CDR3 has 19 amino acids. Only the CDR3 DNA is retained, 57 bases long and in frame from the first base. The germline V gene yields SNHLY for CDR1 and FYNNEI for CDR2. V has 7 bases trimmed and J has 7 bases trimmed; junction bases matching no gene number 25.

This TCR came from a man aged 18 to 29 in good health. Some clones in this sample may be carry-over from other donors' samples. The sample was naive CD8+ T cells from PBMCs. The cell subset or site tag for this specimen amounts to: CD45RA+CCR7+. The rearranged chain carries TRBV2 and TRBJ1-2, and 9 junction bases match TRBD1. The base sequence is TGTGCCAGCAACCCCTTAACTCCCGGGACAGGGCTTCGCACGGGTGGCTACACCTTC. This codes for CASNPLTPGTGLRTGGYTF.